What follows are 13 T cell receptor beta chains derived from one specimen sequenced in a study of post-analysis software for immune sequencing data. Unique molecular identifiers featured in each of the TCR beta cDNA libraries. TCRdb reprocessed the PCR reads with MiXCR, giving one entry per CDR3 protein. The sample includes approximately 360,000 distinct CDR3 sequences, about a third of them seen just once. Study-level results: TRBV5-6, TRBV5-1 and TRBV20-1 were among five TRBV segments more frequent in patients than controls.

Their target antigens are unknown. The sequenced sample was blood. The receptors stem from a girl between 5 and 17 years old with multiple sclerosis.

The chain is built from TRBV5-1 and TRBJ2-1; D ambiguous. This CDR3 contains 14 residues. Germline V gene lookup returns CDR1 SGHRS and CDR2 YFSETQ. V was pared by 0 bases and J by 10 bases, with 14 bases between. The CDR3 region is CASSLAPPSYEQFF. CDR3 coding DNA: TGCGCCAGCAGCTTGGCCCCCCCTTCCTACGAGCAGTTCTTC.

The table lists this clonotype with a few counts. CDR3 in amino acids: CSASLLQQGLGKLFF. CDR3 DNA sequence: TGCAGTGCTAGTCTACTCCAACAGGGTTTAGGAAAACTGTTTTTT. The chain combines TRBV20-1 with TRBJ1-4; a possible D gene is TRBD1 (6 bases). The CDR3 runs 15 residues. The germline V gene has CDR1 DFQATT and CDR2 SNEGSKA (reference sequence). Trimming took 3 bases from V and 10 from J, leaving 21 bases between them.

The CDR3 region is CASSQGRGATYEQFF. The CDR3 nucleotides are TGCGCCAGCAGCCAAGGCAGGGGAGCCACTTATGAGCAGTTCTTC. The chain couples TRBV4-3 to TRBJ2-1, with D perhaps TRBD1 (6 bases). The length of the CDR3 is 15 residues. With 1 base removed from V and 8 bases from J, the gap between germline ends came to 15 bases. Germline CDR1 reads LGHNA; CDR2 reads YSLEER.

This clonotype turned up a few times. This rearrangement joins TRBV5-1 to TRBJ2-7, with 7 nucleotides matching TRBD1. Germline-derived CDR1 and CDR2 are SGHRS and YFSETQ. The CDR3 totals 16 residues. Losses at the gene ends were 3 bases for V and 0 bases for J; bases not matched to a gene: 9. Here the CDR3 reads CASSSGRDSFSYEQYF. CDR3 nucleotide sequence: TGCGCCAGCAGCTCTGGCCGGGACAGCTTCTCCTACGAGCAGTACTTC.

This clonotype was seen more than once but under ten times. The chain links TRBV29-1 to TRBJ2-3, with D unresolved. Looked up from germline, CDR1 is SQVTM and CDR2 is ANQGSEA. The germline V and J ends were trimmed by 6 bases and 4 bases, with 8 bases remaining between them. The CDR3 totals 11 residues. As DNA, the CDR3 is TGCAGCGTGATTTTGCCAGATACGCAGTATTTT. Translation gives CSVILPDTQYF.

This clonotype showed up just a few times. The chain uses TRBV20-1 and TRBJ1-2, with 10 bases lining up with TRBD1. After removal of 0 bases from V and 4 bases from J, the junction contained 8 bases not matched to a gene. The CDR3 runs to 16 residues. Per the germline V gene, CDR1 is DFQATT and CDR2 is SNEGSKA (reference sequence). The CDR3 DNA sequence: TGCAGTGCTAGAGATCGGGGACAGGGGTCTCCCTATGGCTACACCTTC. Protein product: CSARDRGQGSPYGYTF.

Worth noting for this clonotype: A read error may produce the germline difference seen at one junction end. Here the CDR3 DNA reads TGTGCCACCAGGGACAGGGGAACGAATGGCTACGCCTTC. It is translated as CATRDRGTNGYAF. The chain couples TRBV19 to TRBJ1-2; 10 nucleotides align to TRBD1. CDR3 length: 13 residues. In germline, CDR1 is LNHDA, CDR2 SQIVND (reference sequence).

Points on this clonotype: An end of the junction differs from the germline gene, which may be a read error. The chain links TRBV20-1 to TRBJ1-5; 7 positions agree with TRBD1. The CDR3 runs to 16 residues. Looked up from germline, CDR1 is DFQATT and CDR2 is SNEGSKA (reference sequence). The CDR3 DNA reads as TGCAGTGCTAGACAGGGGGGGGGAAATAGCAATCAGCCCCGGCATTTT. It encodes CSARQGGGNSNQPRHF.

This clonotype was seen only a few times. The chain couples TRBV7-3 to TRBJ2-1; 14 positions agree with TRBD2. J was trimmed by 8 bases and V by 7 bases; bases with no gene match: 4. The CDR3 is 14 residues long. The germline gives CDR1 SGHTA, CDR2 FQGTGA. The CDR3 DNA sequence: TGTGCCAGCAAACCGACTAGCGGGGGGGATGAGCAGTTCTTC. The encoded protein is CASKPTSGGDEQFF.

This clonotype appeared a few times. V gene TRBV20-1 combines with J gene TRBJ1-2, with D possibly matching TRBD1 (5 bases). Trimming shortened V by 3 bases and J by 3 bases, and 20 bases separated the two germline ends. The germline V gene has CDR1 DFQATT and CDR2 SNEGSKA (reference sequence). The CDR3 contains 16 residues. Written as DNA, the CDR3 is TGCAGTGCTAGTCCGGGGGGAGTGGCGGTGTACTATGGCTACACCTTC. Its protein product is CSASPGGVAVYYGYTF.

This clonotype showed up just once. One end of the junction is discordant with germline, which a read error may explain. The chain combines TRBV14 with TRBJ2-6, with 10 nucleotides matching TRBD1. Germline V CDR1 and CDR2: SGHDN, FVKESK. This CDR3 region has 17 residues. CDR3 DNA: TGTGCCAGCAGCCCAGCGGACAGGGGGAACGGGGCCAACGTCCGGACTTTC. Translated, it gives CASSPADRGNGANVRTF.

The table lists this clonotype with a few counts. The chain combines TRBV19 with TRBJ2-7, with TRBD1 matching 11 bases. Germline V CDR1 and CDR2: LNHDA, SQIVND (reference sequence). CDR3 length: 17 residues. V lost 2 bases to trimming and J lost 0 bases; unmatched junction nucleotides: 6. The CDR3, as DNA: TGTGCCAGTAGTATATCGGCGGGACAGGGGGACTCCTACGAGCAGTACTTC. Amino acid sequence: CASSISAGQGDSYEQYF.

A word on this clonotype: One junction end disagrees with the germline gene, perhaps due to a read error. The chain combines TRBV10-3 with TRBJ2-6, with D tentatively TRBD1 (5 bases). This CDR3 is built from 20 residues. Germline values: CDR1 ENHRY, CDR2 SYGVKD. The CDR3: CAVSASLRLTEDSGANVLTF. In nucleotides, the CDR3 is TGTGCCGTCAGTGCCTCACTCCGTCTGACAGAGGACTCTGGGGCCAACGTCCTGACTTTC.